Listed here are 18 T cell receptor beta chains from one sample, sequenced in a study of T cell changes during pregnancy in multiple sclerosis. Sequencing was performed with immunoSEQ multiplex PCR; in TCRdb, only in-frame clones are kept and a portion is missing. The sample lists 50,000 to 65,000 clones, approximately 90% occurring once. The sample consisted of peripheral blood, taken in the first trimester of pregnancy. The receptor set was obtained from a female donor in good health, enrolled as a control in a pregnancy study.

V usage is TRBV7-9 and J usage is TRBJ1-2; D perhaps matches TRBD1 (5 bases). The germline gives CDR1 SEHNR, CDR2 FQNEAQ (reference sequence). V shed 2 bases and J shed 6 bases, with 13 bases lying between them. The length of the CDR3 is 14 residues. CDR3 bases: TGTGCCAGCAGCTTACAGCGGGGCCGCAATGGCTACACCTTC. It specifies CASSLQRGRNGYTF. Based on the CDR3 plus reference TRBV7-9 and TRBJ1-2, the full variable domain is DTGVSQNPRHKITKRGQNVTFRCDPISEHNRLYWYRQTLGQGPEFLTYFQNEAQLEKSRLLSDRFSAERPKGSFSTLEIQRTEQGDSAMYLCASSLQRGRNGYTFGSGTRLTVV.

The chain couples TRBV5-8 to TRBJ1-2, with TRBD1 as a possible D gene (6 bases). CDR1 and CDR2 from the germline V gene are SGHTS and YDEGEE. CDR3 size: 14 residues. V was pared by 0 bases and J by 4 bases, with 10 bases between. CDR3 coding DNA: TGTGCCAGCAGCTTGGCTACAGGGTCCTATGGCTACACCTTC. Translated, it gives CASSLATGSYGYTF.

The CDR3 bases are TGTGCCAGCAGCTTAGAGGGGGTGGGGCTAGCGGAGAATGAGCAGTTCTTC. Its translation is CASSLEGVGLAENEQFF. The chain joins TRBV7-3 to TRBJ2-1; a possible D gene is TRBD2 (7 bases). V was shortened by 2 bases and J by 7 bases, with 21 bases between the two germline ends. Germline CDR1 reads SGHTA; CDR2 reads FQGTGA. The CDR3 contains 17 residues.

This chain connects TRBV4-1 to TRBJ2-7, with 7 bases aligning to TRBD2. There are 15 residues in the CDR3. V dropped 0 bases and J dropped 4; count of bases not matched to a gene: 6. Looked up from germline, CDR1 is MGHRA and CDR2 is YSYEKL. As DNA, the CDR3 is TGCGCCAGCAGCCAAGATATAACGGGGGGATACGAGCAGTACTTC. Residues: CASSQDITGGYEQYF.

To note about this clone: Within the sample, other DNA sequences also encode this same CDR3. The chain uses TRBV5-5 and TRBJ2-7; the match to TRBD1 covers 9 bases. Germline CDR1 and CDR2: SGHKS and YYEKEE (reference sequence). The CDR3 is made up of 15 amino acids. V shed 0 bases and J 4 bases; nucleotides not matched to a gene: 5. The CDR3: CASSLGGDRAYEQYF. The CDR3, as DNA: TGTGCCAGCAGCTTGGGGGGGGACAGGGCATACGAGCAGTACTTC.

In the case of this clone: The junction shows a germline mismatch at one end, possibly a read error. Different DNA sequences within this sample yield the same CDR3. This chain links TRBV27 with TRBJ2-7, with 10 bases that match TRBD2. CDR1 is MNHEY and CDR2 is SMNVEV in the germline V gene (reference sequence). CDR3 size: 16 residues. The CDR3 region is CASSSLTSGLHYEQYF. DNA of the CDR3: TGCGCCAGCAGTTCCTTGACTAGCGGGCTTCACTACGAGCAGTACTTC.

The chain recombines TRBV13 with TRBJ2-5; D may be TRBD2 (6 bases). The V and J ends lost 3 bases and 5 bases respectively, with 10 bases between them. Per the germline V gene, CDR1 is PRHDT and CDR2 is FYEKMQ (reference sequence). The CDR3 is 13 residues long. For the CDR3, the DNA is TGTGCCAGCAGCTTTCCGGGAGAGGAGACCCAGTACTTC. Residues: CASSFPGEETQYF.

The chain employs TRBV5-4 and TRBJ2-7; 7 nucleotides match TRBD1. Germline V gene sequence: CDR1 SGHNT, CDR2 YYREEE (reference sequence). The CDR3 extends over 14 amino acids. V was pared by 3 bases and J by 2 bases, with 5 bases of the junction left unmatched. The CDR3 reads CASSSGTAPYEQYF. In nucleotides, the CDR3 is TGTGCCAGCAGCTCGGGGACAGCCCCCTACGAGCAGTACTTC.

This clone was picked up one time. This sequence joins TRBV5-1 and TRBJ1-1; D not resolved. Trimming pared 2 bases from V and 5 bases from J, leaving 16 bases between. From germline, CDR1 is SGHRS and CDR2 YFSETQ. The CDR3 has 15 residues. CDR3 protein: CASSLAVQVPTEAFF. CDR3 nucleotides: TGCGCCAGCAGCTTAGCAGTTCAGGTCCCGACTGAAGCTTTCTTT.

The chain is built from TRBV19 and TRBJ1-2; the D gene is possibly TRBD1 (6 bases). Germline V gives CDR1 LNHDA, CDR2 SQIVND (reference sequence). The V end lost 5 bases, the J end lost 4 bases, and 14 bases lay between the germline ends. There are 14 residues in the CDR3. CDR3 coding DNA: TGTGCCAGTAGTCACAGACAGGCACCCTATGGCTACACCTTC. Translated, it gives CASSHRQAPYGYTF.

The gene calls are TRBV27 and TRBJ2-3; tentatively, D is TRBD1 (5 bases). Germline V gene data show CDR1 as MNHEY and CDR2 as SMNVEV (reference sequence). CDR3 length equals 14 residues. The CDR3 DNA reads as TGTGTGGTATCTCGGCAGGGTGGCACAGATACGCAGTATTTT. Encoded protein: CVVSRQGGTDTQYF.

This chain joins TRBV30 and TRBJ1-1; 9 nucleotides match TRBD1. CDR1 and CDR2 from the germline V gene are GTSNPN and SVGIG (reference sequence). V lost 1 base, J lost 2 bases, and 2 bases stayed unmatched. The CDR3 covers 14 residues. The CDR3 is CAWSGGQGNTEAFF. As DNA, the CDR3 is TGTGCCTGGAGTGGGGGACAGGGAAACACTGAAGCTTTCTTT.

J is TRBJ2-6 and V is TRBV6-4; TRBD1 might be the D (5 bases). In germline, CDR1 is MRHNA, CDR2 SNTAGT. CDR3 length: 16 residues. V lost 4 bases and J lost 2, with 12 bases in between. This CDR3 reads CASSAVPGTGANVLTF. The CDR3 region has the DNA TGTGCCAGCAGTGCCGTTCCAGGGACTGGGGCCAACGTCCTGACTTTC.

This clone was detected only a few times. The rearrangement uses TRBV6-1 and TRBJ1-6, with D possibly TRBD1 on 5 matching bases. The CDR3 totals 16 residues. Germline V gives CDR1 MNHNS, CDR2 SASEGT. V lost 1 base and J 13 bases, leaving 20 bases between the germline ends. The CDR3 region is CASSEVRGQGGDPLHF. In nucleotides, the CDR3 is TGTGCCAGCAGTGAAGTGAGGGGCCAGGGAGGGGATCCCCTCCACTTT.

CDR3 sequence reads: CASSIGHNEQFF. The CDR3 DNA follows: TGTGCCAGTAGTATCGGTCACAATGAGCAGTTCTTC. J is TRBJ2-1 and V is TRBV19; D gene ambiguous. V lost 3 bases, J lost 5 bases, and 5 bases lay in between. The CDR3 loop spans 12 amino acids. Germline CDR1 reads LNHDA; CDR2 reads SQIVND (reference sequence).

There are a few counts of this clone. The chain recombines TRBV30 with TRBJ1-2; 8 bases fit TRBD1. Germline assignment: CDR1 GTSNPN and CDR2 SVGIG (reference sequence). The CDR3 loop spans 13 amino acids. V trimming: 4 bases; J trimming: 4 bases; junction bases outside the gene matches: 5. CDR3 DNA: TGTGCCTGGAACCGGGACAGGCCCTATGGCTACACCTTC. As protein: CAWNRDRPYGYTF. The variable domain in full, completed from reference TRBV30 and TRBJ1-2, reads SQTIHQWPATLVQPVGSPLSLECTVEGTSNPNLYWYRQAAGRGLQLLFYSVGIGQISSEVPQNLSASRPQDRQFILSSKKLLLSDSGFYLCAWNRDRPYGYTFGSGTRLTVV.

The gene calls are TRBV6-5 and TRBJ1-1, with D unresolved. CDR3 length: 14 amino acids. The V gene lost 0 bases and the J gene lost 0 bases, with 5 bases spanning the gap. Germline V gives CDR1 MNHEY, CDR2 SVGAGI. This chain's CDR3 is CASSYSPVNTEAFF. Written as DNA, the CDR3 is TGTGCCAGCAGTTACTCTCCCGTGAACACTGAAGCTTTCTTT.

The V and J genes are TRBV4-2 and TRBJ2-3, with 11 bases fitting TRBD1. The germline gives CDR1 LGHNA, CDR2 YNFKEQ. The CDR3 sequence is 18 residues long. The V gene end was trimmed by 1 base and the J gene end by 9 bases; junction bases not matched to a gene: 15. DNA for the CDR3: TGTGCCAGCAGCCAAGTTGGGGGAGGGACAGGGGGAATGGTAACGCAGTATTTT. Protein: CASSQVGGGTGGMVTQYF.